This T cell receptor (beta chain) was sequenced in a study of PD-L1 blockade in urothelial cancer (dated by TCRdb to the late 2010s). Background on the whole study: About 90% of the roughly 30 patients were males with bladder-origin urothelial cancer, and about 60% of the 29 reported a prior smoking history. An ECOG performance status of 0 or 1 was recorded for the patients, and 0 to 3 prior chemotherapy regimens had been received by the patients. Blood samples were analyzed at 3 weeks after treatment start (second dose) and at 6 weeks after treatment start. Blood samples yielded a median of around 130,000 T cells and more than 80,000 unique TCRs, with median clonality 0.080. The study was an exploratory multi-omic analysis of somatic, immune and clinical correlates of response to PD-L1 blockade with atezolizumab in urothelial cancer. Pretreatment tumor samples and matched peripheral blood, collected serially before and after atezolizumab treatment, underwent TCR sequencing. Progression-free survival longer than 6 months counted as durable clinical benefit, and TCR features were additionally tested against both progression-free and overall survival. In the same patients, pretreatment tumors underwent whole exome sequencing and RNA sequencing in addition to TCR sequencing. About 10 patients reached durable clinical benefit, while about 19 patients did not. Pretreatment blood TCR-seq was available for under 35 patients, at least one posttreatment blood collection was obtained for approximately 25 patients, and tumor TCR-seq was available for approximately 25 patients. General conclusions and limits of the study: Because of the small sample size (n of about 30) and the many exploratory analyses performed, the results are intended to be regarded as hypothesis-generating. Improved progression-free and overall survival was found to be associated with pretreatment peripheral blood TCR clonality below the median. Among patients with durable benefit, tumor-associated TCR clones showed greater expansion in peripheral blood 3 weeks after treatment started (n ≈ 21, p = 0.022).

To estimate absolute template abundance from read counts, synthetic TCR analog templates were spiked into each PCR. The immunoSEQ assay was used to amplify TCRbeta CDR3 regions from genomic DNA with bias-controlled V and J gene primers. Rearranged TCRbeta segments were sequenced at approximately 20X coverage. As for the original processing: Sequencing errors were corrected by clustering and CDR3s were annotated against IMGT to assign V, D and J genes. Downstream analyses used only productive TCRbeta rearrangements, leaving out any out-of-frame or stop-codon sequences. Clonality was computed as one minus Shannon entropy normalized by the log of the number of unique productive sequences. Clones differing between time points or between blood and tumor were identified by Fisher's exact test with Benjamini-Hochberg correction at adjusted p below 0.01. TCRdb obtained this table from immuneACCESS and retained in-frame rearrangements with V and J assigned. These tables miss some clones; where compared with another copy, unresolved V genes account for less than half of the shortfall, and the remainder is unexplained. The V and J calls and clone size come from that table; D and trimming were worked out from the DNA. Within this sample are tens of thousands of clones, with 88% of them counted one time only. Together, the top ten hold 20% to 25% of the sample.

To note about this clone: There is no known antigen for this receptor. One base away there is no much larger clone; base qualities are not given.

The time point label, read with the paper, signifies: pretreatment peripheral blood. The Qiagen DNeasy Blood extraction kit was used to purify genomic DNA from total PBMCs and from tumor samples. PBMCs were collected pretreatment and during treatment and were isolated and stored as previously described. The sequencing here drew on PBMCs, taken around atezolizumab (anti-PD-L1) treatment. This TCR derives from a donor over 35 with urothelial cancer.

The CDR3: CARSLARGETQYF. The DNA sequence is given as TGTGCCAGAAGCTTGGCCCGGGGGGAGACCCAGTACTTC. The V gene is TRBV5-3 and the J gene is TRBJ2-5; TRBD2 might be the D gene, on 6 matching bases. TRBV5-3 belongs to the ORF category, with a function that is uncertain. V gives up 0 bases and J gives up 5 bases, and the segment between their germline ends measures 8 bases. Reading from cysteine to phenylalanine, the CDR3 counts 13 amino acids. Of the read, only the CDR3 DNA is kept; its 39 bases are in frame from base 1.